This T cell receptor (beta chain) was recorded in a study of beta chain features in type 1 diabetes. Study context: No age, gender or cell yield differences were seen between patients and healthy donors. Taken together, all samples contributed roughly 100 million examined sorted cells. Overall study findings and caveats: Whatever favoring of shorter templates PCR might show would apply equally to patients and controls.

Per germline, CDR1 SGHRS and CDR2 YFSETQ. Trimming removed 4 bases from V and 8 bases from J, with 19 bases in between. This CDR3 contains 14 residues. cDNA synthesis used the whole RNA isolate, giving expressed TCRB sequences. Clones were sequenced by immunoSEQ multiplex PCR, and TCRdb holds only the in-frame ones, with some missing. Here the sample spans 500,000 to 700,000 clones, 15% to 18% being singletons. This clone came up a few times. The antigen is undetermined. The chain carries TRBV5-1 and TRBJ2-7, with D perhaps TRBD1 (8 bases). The source of this sequence is a man aged 18 to 29 in good health. What was sequenced was naive CD4+ T cells from blood. DNA of the CDR3: TGCGCCAGCAGCCCCTGGGGGGGACAGGCGAAGCAGTACTTC. As protein: CASSPWGGQAKQYF. Filled out from reference TRBV5-1 and TRBJ2-7, the complete variable domain reads KAGVTQTPRYLIKTRGQQVTLSCSPISGHRSVSWYQQTPGQGLQFLFEYFSETQRNKGNFPGRFSGRQFSNSRSEMNVSTLELGDSALYLCASSPWGGQAKQYFGPGTRLTVT.